The T cell receptor beta chain under discussion was sequenced for a study of Graves' ophthalmopathy and Graves' hyperthyroidism (dated by TCRdb to the late 2010s). About the investigation overall: Peripheral blood was collected at initial diagnosis, prior to any treatment. The study used signatures of the TCR beta repertoire to tell Graves' ophthalmopathy apart from Graves' hyperthyroidism and to predict which patients would progress to ophthalmopathy. In total, some 130 blood samples were TCR-sequenced: approximately 42 ophthalmopathy, around 75 hyperthyroidism and some 17 hyperthyroidism-to-ophthalmopathy patients. To explore V-J signatures distinguishing ophthalmopathy from hyperthyroidism, a discovery set of roughly 100 patients (roughly 45 ophthalmopathy, about 57 stable hyperthyroidism) was enrolled. The independent validation cohort included under 20 hyperthyroidism patients plus 17 patients who later progressed from hyperthyroidism to ophthalmopathy. In roughly 6 hyperthyroidism patients, the T-cell repertoire of thyroid tissue was compared with the T-cell repertoire of blood. Following sample collection, hyperthyroidism patients were given methimazole at a starting dose of 30 mg daily, and ophthalmopathy patients were given high-dose intravenous methylprednisolone. Broader findings and caveats from the paper: No statistical method was used to predetermine the sample size, and group allocation was not hidden from the investigators. Most expanded thyroid clonotypes with a frequency above 0.001 also appeared in blood, which suggests that blood repertoires may reflect the immune response in the thyroid. In cross-validation, the 13-signature model distinguished ophthalmopathy from stable hyperthyroidism with 87.88% sensitivity and 81.08% specificity, while in the test set the corresponding values were around 79% and 71%. In validation, the model predicted ophthalmopathy progression with about 71% sensitivity and approximately 78% specificity; 12 predicted patients were CT-confirmed with GO in a median of about 6.2 months.

TCR beta CDR3 regions were amplified from RNA transcripts for repertoire sequencing. The first round was an RT-PCR using HTBI primers with the Qiagen OneStep RT-PCR kit, and this first round was followed by a second-round multiplex PCR, then size selection and purification. Libraries were sequenced paired-end with 100 bp reads on an Illumina HiSeq2000. The paper's processing steps were these. SOAPnuke was used to process the reads, throwing out any read that had adapters, had uncalled bases, had a mean Phred below 15, or lacked an exact constant-primer or identifier match. COPE v1.2.5 was used to merge high-quality paired reads. Each unique nucleotide sequence was defined as a clonotype, and clonotypes were aligned to IMGT TRB V, D and J references with MiTCR v1.1. Only V-J combinations with frequency above 0.0001 were analysed, covering more than 99% of repertoires. For each V-J combination, a TCR clonal expansion and chaos score was defined as F50 clonal expansion divided by the chaos observed in the TCRdist matrix. Features were reduced by Welch's t-statistics and random forest to about a dozen V-J combinations, which fed a naive Bayes classifier. Thyroid-blood repertoire similarity was quantified with the Morisita-Horn index. The public reads were run again by TCRdb, first through fastp at Q25 and then through MiXCR, and only productive beta chains were kept. Rows merge per CDR3 protein into single entries with the most common DNA and genes. The V and J calls and clone size are TCRdb's, not the authors'. The sample table holds fewer than 350,000 distinct CDR3 sequences, of which 15% to 20% were seen once. More than 9% of the sample belongs to the ten largest clones.

Comment on this clonotype: Its antigen has not been determined. Since no conserved phenylalanine or tryptophan closes the CDR3, a read error is the likely cause.

The CDR3 is 13 residues long, ends included. CDR3 DNA is the only sequence kept; it has 39 bases, read in frame from the first base. As encoded in the germline V gene, CDR1 is LGHNT while CDR2 is FRNRAP. V is shortened by 3 bases, J by 5 bases, and the region joining them spans 10 bases. Ophthalmopathy patients had moderately to severely active disease, Clinical Activity Score of at least 3, NOSPECS grade of at least 4, and disease duration under 3 months. Anyone with other autoimmune diseases, uncontrolled infections, pregnancy or lactation was excluded from the study. Clinical symptoms, serum thyroxine, TRAb, thyroid ultrasound and orbital computed tomography were used for diagnosis. PBMCs were isolated from 10 ml of fresh peripheral blood by Ficoll-Paque density gradient centrifugation. Trizol reagent was used to extract the total RNA, and its quality was then checked on an Agilent 2100 Bioanalyzer.

Sequencing was performed on peripheral blood. The TCR was taken from an adult man with Graves' ophthalmopathy. The sequence joins TRBV12-5 to TRBJ1-1; the D region possibly corresponds to TRBD1 (6 bases align). The CDR3 in this case is CASGFGGLTEAFL. The sequenced DNA: TGTGCTAGTGGTTTCGGGGGCTTGACTGAAGCTTTCCTT.